This T cell receptor beta chain is from a study of shared clonotypes between healthy human individuals. General observations from the study: Estimated clonotype richness was generally higher in naive than memory subsets.

Samples underwent the assay at deep level. For every subset, genomic DNA was evenly distributed across several immunoSEQ plates. Only in-frame clones appear in the TCRdb table, and some are missing; sequencing was by immunoSEQ multiplex PCR. The data hold approximately 1,000,000 clones, with 78% observed a single time. The ends were cut back, 4 bases at V and 0 bases at J, with 2 bases in the middle. Per germline, CDR1 GTSNPN and CDR2 SVGIG (reference sequence). The CDR3 spans 11 residues. In regard to this clone: The antigen remains undetermined.

This TCR derives from a man aged 18 to 30 in good health. Some clones in this sample may be carry-over from other donors' samples. The V call is TRBV30, the J call TRBJ2-3, with D hard to call. Sample: memory CD4+ T cells from PBMCs. Sample subset: CD45RA-negative fraction. The CDR3 loop is CAWTSTDTQYF. Written as DNA, the CDR3 is TGTGCCTGGACCAGCACAGATACGCAGTATTTT.